Here is one T cell receptor beta chain with its context. It has no known antigen specificity. Base qualities are not at hand, and no much larger clone is one base apart. Participants in the prospective study were aged roughly 18 to 100 years, lived in under 30 United States geographic areas, and enrolled through a virtual design. In the prospective study, cohorts were assigned on the basis of participant-reported clinical history obtained from a screening survey and a study questionnaire. Exposed participants had been in contact with someone with a PCR-confirmed or clinician-diagnosed COVID-19 case within 2 weeks of study entry. In the prospective study, whole blood, serum and a nasopharyngeal or oropharyngeal swab were collected from each participant by mobile phlebotomists. Participants in the prospective study had the option to provide additional blood draws and questionnaires over a 2-month period. Before DNA extraction, prospective study blood samples were shipped either frozen or at room temperature.

This specimen belongs to a study of blood T cell repertoires in COVID-19 (TCRdb year 2020). In terms of the full investigation: Samples covering the acute and convalescent phases of COVID-19 were provided by collaborators in the United States, Italy and Spain. Subjects who had been exposed to COVID-19, were actively infected with it, or had recovered from it provided the deeply sampled blood TCRbeta repertoires that made up the dataset. The material from the prospective study consisted of cDNA or gDNA derived from T cells, B-cell-depleted T cells, or PBMCs. The samples were drawn from two sources: the first 160 participants of the ongoing ImmuneRACE study, and over 1,000 subjects contributed by 6 global collaborators. A de-identified subject ID, COVID-19 status, age in years and sex were almost always included in the sample metadata. The repertoires were made available in a free public database intended to serve as a resource for research on the immune response to SARS-CoV-2. Where HLA class I and class II types were available, the types were taken from metadata supplied by the sample provider, not from assay-based typing. Summary of the overall study and its limitations: The quantity of clinical and demographic metadata differed by source and by participant and was supplied without curation.

TCRbeta CDR3 regions were amplified from genomic DNA using the immunoSEQ Assay, a bias-controlled multiplex PCR. The paper's processing steps were these. Nucleated cell counts per sample were estimated from amplification of reference gene primers within the assay. To quantify the absolute abundance of each unique TCRbeta CDR3 rearrangement, sequence reads were collapsed and filtered. For each sample, productive Simpson clonality was calculated by taking the square root of Simpson's diversity index across productive rearrangements. What TCRdb holds here is the immuneACCESS table cut down to in-frame rearrangements. Part of the clones is not present; checked against another copy, under half of the missing clones reflect an unresolved V gene, and the others are unexplained. The V and J calls and clone size were taken over from that table, and D and trimming were inferred from the DNA. The sample contains about 220,000 clones, almost 90% of them found a single time. The ten biggest clones cover roughly 15% of the sample.

The source material was PBMCs or T cells enriched from blood (not recorded which). The TCR sequence derives from a man aged 25 to 40 who had been exposed to COVID-19.

At the DNA level, the sequence is TGTGCCAGCAATGAAGGGGCCACAGATACGCAGTATTTT. Its protein product is CASNEGATDTQYF. The chain is made from TRBV12-3 or TRBV12-4 and TRBJ2-3; D gene: possibly TRBD1, on 5 matching bases. The CDR3 spans 13 residues, from the cysteine through the phenylalanine. Just the 39-base CDR3 DNA is kept, in frame starting at base 1. V is pared back by 7 bases and J by 2 bases, with 10 bases lying between the germline termini.